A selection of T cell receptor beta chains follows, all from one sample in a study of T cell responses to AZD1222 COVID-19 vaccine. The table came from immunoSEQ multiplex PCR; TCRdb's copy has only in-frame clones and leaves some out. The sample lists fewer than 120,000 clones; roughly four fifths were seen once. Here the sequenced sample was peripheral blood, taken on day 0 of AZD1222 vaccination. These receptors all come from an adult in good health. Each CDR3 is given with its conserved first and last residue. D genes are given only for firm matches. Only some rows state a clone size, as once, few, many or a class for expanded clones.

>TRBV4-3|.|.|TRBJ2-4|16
TGCGCCAGCAGCCAAGACGTGGCTATAGCCAAAAACATTCAGTACTTC
CASSQDVAIAKNIQYF
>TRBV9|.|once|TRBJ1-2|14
TGTGCCAGCAGCGTGGGTGGATCTAACTATGGCTACACCTTC
CASSVGGSNYGYTF
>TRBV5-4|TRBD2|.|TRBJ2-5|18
TGTGCCAGCAGCTTGGGGGGACTAGCGGGAGGACAGAGAGAGACCCAGTACTTC
CASSLGGLAGGQRETQYF
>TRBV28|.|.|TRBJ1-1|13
TGTGCCAGCACCACCGGGGGGCATACTGAAGCTTTCTTT
CASTTGGHTEAFF
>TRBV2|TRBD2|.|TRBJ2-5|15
TGTGCCTTGAGGAGGGGACTAGCGATCCAAGAGACCCAGTACTTC
CALRRGLAIQETQYF
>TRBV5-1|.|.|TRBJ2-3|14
TGCGCCAGCAGCATGGGACAAGCGACAGATACGCAGTATTTT
CASSMGQATDTQYF
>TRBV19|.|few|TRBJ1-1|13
TGTGCCAGTAGCCGGGAAAGGGTCGCTGAAGCTTTCTTT
CASSRERVAEAFF
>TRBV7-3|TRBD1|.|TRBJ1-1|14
TGTGCCAGCAGCTTCTCAGGGGGGAACACTGAAGCTTTCTTT
CASSFSGGNTEAFF
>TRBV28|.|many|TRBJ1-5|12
TGTGCCAGCAGTTTACGGGAGCAGCCCCAGCATTTT
CASSLREQPQHF
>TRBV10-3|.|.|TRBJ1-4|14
TGTGCCATCAGTCCGGGACATACTAATGAAAAACTGTTTTTT
CAISPGHTNEKLFF
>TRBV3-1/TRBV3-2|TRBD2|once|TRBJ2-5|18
TGTGCCAGCAGCCAGTCATTTGGGTTAGCGGGGGGCCAAGAGACCCAGTACTTC
CASSQSFGLAGGQETQYF
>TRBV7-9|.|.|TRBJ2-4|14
TGTGCCAGCAGCTTAGAAGCCCCTCAGGGTATAGTTGTCTTC
CASSLEAPQGIVVF
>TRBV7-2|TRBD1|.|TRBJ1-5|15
TGTGCCAGCAGCTTAGGCGGACAGGGTTATCAGCCCCAGCATTTT
CASSLGGQGYQPQHF
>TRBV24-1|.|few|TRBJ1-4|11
TGTGCCACCATAGCGCAGGGTCGACTGTTTTTT
CATIAQGRLFF
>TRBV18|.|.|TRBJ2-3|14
TGTGCCAGCTCACCCCCAGGGGTCACAGATACGCAGTATTTT
CASSPPGVTDTQYF
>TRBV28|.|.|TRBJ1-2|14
TGTGCCAGCAGTTTAGGAGGACAGTACTATGGCTACACCTTC
CASSLGGQYYGYTF
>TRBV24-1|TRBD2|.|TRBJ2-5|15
TGTGCCACCAGTGGTACTAGCGCAGCCGAGGAGACCCAGTACTTC
CATSGTSAAEETQYF
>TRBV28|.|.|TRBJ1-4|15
TGTGCCAGCAGTTTAACTGGCGGCCCTAATGAAAAACTGTTTTTT
CASSLTGGPNEKLFF
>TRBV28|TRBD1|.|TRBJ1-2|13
TGTGCCAGCAGCCCAGGGGGTAACTATGGCTACACCTTC
CASSPGGNYGYTF
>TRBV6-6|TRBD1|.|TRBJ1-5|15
TGTGCCAGCAGCGGACAGGGGGCGAACGATCAGCCCCAGCATTTT
CASSGQGANDQPQHF
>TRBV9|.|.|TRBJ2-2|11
TGTGCCAGCAGCGATTCCGGGGAGCTGTTTTTT
CASSDSGELFF
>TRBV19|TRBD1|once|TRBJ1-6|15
TGTGCCAGTACCCTCGCAGGGGGTTATAATTCACCCCTCCACTTT
CASTLAGGYNSPLHF
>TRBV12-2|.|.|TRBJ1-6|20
TGTGCAAGTCGCGAAGGAAGGAGGCCCCGGGTGTTGTCCTATAATTCACCCCTCCACTTT
CASREGRRPRVLSYNSPLHF
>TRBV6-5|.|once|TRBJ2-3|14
TGTGCCAGCAGTTTCCAGGGGAGCACAGATACGCAGTATTTT
CASSFQGSTDTQYF
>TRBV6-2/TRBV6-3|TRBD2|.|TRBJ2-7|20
TGTGCCAGCAGTTCCCCCCCGGGACTAGCGGGGGGGCCAATGGGCTACGAGCAGTACTTC
CASSSPPGLAGGPMGYEQYF
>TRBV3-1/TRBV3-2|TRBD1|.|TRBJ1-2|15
TGTGCCAGCAGCCACTGGGACAGGACTCTCTATGGCTACACCTTC
CASSHWDRTLYGYTF
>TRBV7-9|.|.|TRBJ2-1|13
TGTGCCAGCAGCTCCCGCCCCGTGGAGGGCCCGTTCTTC
CASSSRPVEGPFF
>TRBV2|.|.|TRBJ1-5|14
TGTGCCAGCAGTGAATTCGGATTCAATCAGCCCCAGCATTTT
CASSEFGFNQPQHF
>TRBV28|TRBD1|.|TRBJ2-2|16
TGTGCCAGCAGTTTATGGTCGGGACAGAGGGACGGGGAGCTGTTTTTT
CASSLWSGQRDGELFF
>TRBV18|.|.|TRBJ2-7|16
TGTGCCAGCTCACCAGGAGGGAGCACAGGTTCCTACGAGCAGTACTTC
CASSPGGSTGSYEQYF